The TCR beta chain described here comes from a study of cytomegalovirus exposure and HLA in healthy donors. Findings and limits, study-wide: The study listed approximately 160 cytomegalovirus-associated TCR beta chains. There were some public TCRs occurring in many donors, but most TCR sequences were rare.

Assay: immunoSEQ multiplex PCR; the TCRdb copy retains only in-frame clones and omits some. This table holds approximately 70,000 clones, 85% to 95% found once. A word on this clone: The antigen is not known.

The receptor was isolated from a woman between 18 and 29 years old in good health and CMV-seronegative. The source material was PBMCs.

Here the CDR3 reads CATVTPTGHGYTF. CDR3 coding DNA: TGTGCCACGGTGACCCCGACAGGGCATGGCTACACCTTC. The chain is built from TRBV6-6 and TRBJ1-2; the match to TRBD1 covers 7 bases. The germline gives CDR1 MNHNY, CDR2 SVGAGI (reference sequence). This CDR3 has 13 residues. The V and J ends lost 10 bases and 6 bases, in that order; junction bases with no gene match: 11.